The present T cell receptor beta chain was sequenced within a study of shared clonotypes between healthy human individuals. Study context: In total, the donors were two women and a few men aged 18 to 49. Study-level results: Generation probabilities of non-shared clonotypes were lower (relative to those shared by all four donors).

Clones were sequenced by immunoSEQ multiplex PCR, and TCRdb holds only the in-frame ones, with some missing. The profile shows hundreds of thousands of clones, around 73% of them singletons. Splitting of CD4+ cells produced CD45RA+ naive and CD45RA-negative memory subsets. In regard to this clone: The antigen is undetermined.

Germline V gene data show CDR1 as MGHRA and CDR2 as YSYEKL. CDR3 length: 15 amino acids. With V trimmed by 0 bases and J by 5 bases, 3 bases remained unmatched. What was sequenced was memory CD4+ T cells sorted from blood. As to subset: CD45RA-negative fraction. The receptor comes from a young woman in good health. This sequence joins TRBV4-1 and TRBJ1-1; 10 nucleotides agree with TRBD1. CDR3 loop: CASSQDGTGVTEAFF. For the CDR3, the DNA is TGCGCCAGCAGCCAAGATGGGACAGGGGTAACTGAAGCTTTCTTT.